Listed below are T cell receptor beta chains from one sample, sequenced in a study of T-cell reconstitution after alpha-beta-depleted transplantation in children. TCRdb re-called the PCR reads through MiXCR, storing one row per CDR3 protein. The repertoire holds about 590,000 distinct CDR3 sequences, 10% to 15% seen once, with 2.2% in the top ten. The sample consisted of PBMCs, mostly from graft donor cells, taken 360 days after TCRalphabeta/CD19-depleted stem cell transplant. Source of these receptors: a male patient between 10 and 17 years old who had a stem cell transplant for acute myeloid leukemia, so the T cells may come from the graft donor. The CDR3 runs from the conserved cysteine through the conserved F or W. D genes are given only for firm matches. A clone size is listed for some rows: how often the clone was seen (once, few, many), or a class if it is expanded.

J	V	D	size	CDR3	DNA
TRBJ2-1	TRBV28	TRBD1	.	CASSPPGQEWNEQFF	TGTGCCAGCAGCCCTCCGGGACAGGAATGGAATGAGCAGTTCTTC
TRBJ2-1	TRBV29-1	.	.	CSVASTLEQFF	TGCAGCGTTGCGAGTACTCTGGAGCAGTTCTTC
TRBJ2-5	TRBV12-3/TRBV12-4	TRBD2	few	CASRPSPSGKRGETQYF	TGTGCCAGCAGACCTTCCCCTAGCGGCAAAAGGGGAGAGACCCAGTACTTC
TRBJ2-5	TRBV29-1	.	many	CSVYQGRVTQYF	TGCAGCGTTTATCAAGGGCGGGTGACCCAGTACTTC
TRBJ1-1	TRBV29-1	.	few	CSGSGGEAFF	TGCAGCGGATCCGGGGGTGAAGCTTTCTTT
TRBJ2-7	TRBV28	TRBD2	few	CASSLWPRAGWTSGAYEQYF	TGTGCCAGCAGTTTATGGCCAAGGGCAGGGTGGACTAGCGGGGCTTACGAGCAGTACTTC
TRBJ1-2	TRBV30	.	few	CAWSIWAGGYTF	TGTGCCTGGAGTATATGGGCCGGGGGCTACACCTTC
TRBJ2-5	TRBV19	.	.	CASSRPGQKETQYF	TGTGCCAGTAGTAGGCCTGGACAGAAAGAGACCCAGTACTTC
TRBJ2-3	TRBV12-3/TRBV12-4	.	.	CASSFRGTQYF	TGTGCCAGCAGTTTTAGGGGTACGCAGTATTTT
TRBJ1-1	TRBV7-3	TRBD1	.	CASSSQGGWFTEAFF	TGTGCCAGCAGCTCACAGGGGGGATGGTTCACTGAAGCTTTCTTT
TRBJ2-7	TRBV14	.	few	CASSQDLVRTYEQYF	TGTGCCAGCAGCCAAGATCTCGTGAGAACCTACGAGCAGTACTTC
TRBJ1-4	TRBV20-1	.	.	CSAGKNEKLFF	TGCAGTGCTGGAAAAAATGAAAAACTGTTTTTT
TRBJ1-1	TRBV7-3	.	many	CASSPLMGANTEAFF	TGTGCCAGCAGCCCGTTAATGGGGGCGAACACTGAAGCTTTCTTT
TRBJ2-1	TRBV28	.	.	CASIHLAHNEQFF	TGTGCCAGCATACATCTAGCGCACAATGAGCAGTTCTTC
TRBJ2-1	TRBV7-8	TRBD2	few	CASSLPLAGPQWQFF	TGTGCCAGCAGCTTACCCCTAGCGGGACCCCAGTGGCAGTTCTTC
TRBJ2-7	TRBV20-1	.	.	CSARSRRSPYEQYF	TGCAGTGCTAGGTCGAGGAGATCGCCCTACGAGCAGTACTTC